The rows below give T cell receptor beta chains drawn from one sample of a study of cytomegalovirus exposure and HLA in healthy donors. The protocol was immunoSEQ multiplex PCR, while the TCRdb copy is restricted to in-frame clones and leaves out a portion. The repertoire holds some 98,000 clones, roughly 70% seen once, with 2% to 2.5% in the top ten. The sequenced material came from PBMCs. These receptors came from a man aged 50 to 59 in good health and CMV-seronegative. Both conserved end residues are part of each CDR3.

TRBV11-3	CASSLTKGGLGTGELFF
TRBV28	CASSPGLAGAYNEQFF
TRBV19	CASSARGSGIGTEAFF
TRBV9	CASSAGLAGGETQYF
TRBV7-9	CASSLLRDKNPNGYTF
TRBV7-2	CASSLVGQGYGANVLTF
TRBV5-4	CASSHERGEQFF
TRBV5-4	CASSGAGGLNEQFF
TRBV18	CASSPPGTSGRIVYF
TRBV6-5	CASSYSLRAGSPLHF
TRBV11-1	CASSLEYQGGEQYF
TRBV7-9	CASSPKGTGLNEQYF
TRBV28	CASSPALRGAAGNTIYF
TRBV27	CASSGGGTGNTIYF
TRBV27	CASSVHPGNHQPQHF
TRBV19	CASSRPGQGAGEAFF
TRBV5-1	CASSLELPYNEQFF
TRBV6-5	CASVEANQPQHF
TRBV7-6	CASSLINGGMATEAFF
TRBV25-1	CASSENWRETDTQYF
TRBV27	CASSLVRATEAFF
TRBV6-5	CASATPTEAFF
TRBV5-1	CTSSRGLAGAETQYF
TRBV29-1	CSVEFGGNYGYTF
TRBV20-1	CSASDRGEQYF
TRBV7-2	CASSPGTRTQYF
TRBV7-9	CASSRDRASNTGELFF
TRBV7-3	CASSFGLALYNEQFF
TRBV2	CASSESVAGPYEQYF
TRBV15	CATSGGAMETQYF
TRBV28	CASSFGRKRDEQFF
TRBV16	CASSQPLSETTPSSYEQYF
TRBV6-5	CASREGNTEAFF
TRBV5-4	CASGMGQNYGYTF
TRBV5-4	CASSSLTSGRAGETQYF
TRBV4-1	CASSSGRPGQFSYEQYF
TRBV27	CASSIRLAGDNEQFF
TRBV7-9	CASSLSSLGLAGAGELFF
TRBV11-2	CASSATGDGAGELFF
TRBV19	CASTPGQLVNYGYTF
TRBV10-3	CAISPQGERGYTF
TRBV13	CASSLQRGAGYEQYF
TRBV29-1	CSVESRDADTQYF
TRBV9	CASSTSGPSTDTQYF
TRBV5-1	CASSLPPLAGVYGELFF
TRBV29-1	CSANHRARRGEAFF
TRBV27	CASSFLADSTDTQYF
TRBV6-6	CASRSERGGKFF
TRBV11-3	CASSARTSENTGELFF
TRBV11-2	CASSWDRVQYF
TRBV30	CARTPRDRGPNTEAFF
TRBV15	CATSRDIGRAETQYF
TRBV14	CASSQPRGATGGSYEQYF